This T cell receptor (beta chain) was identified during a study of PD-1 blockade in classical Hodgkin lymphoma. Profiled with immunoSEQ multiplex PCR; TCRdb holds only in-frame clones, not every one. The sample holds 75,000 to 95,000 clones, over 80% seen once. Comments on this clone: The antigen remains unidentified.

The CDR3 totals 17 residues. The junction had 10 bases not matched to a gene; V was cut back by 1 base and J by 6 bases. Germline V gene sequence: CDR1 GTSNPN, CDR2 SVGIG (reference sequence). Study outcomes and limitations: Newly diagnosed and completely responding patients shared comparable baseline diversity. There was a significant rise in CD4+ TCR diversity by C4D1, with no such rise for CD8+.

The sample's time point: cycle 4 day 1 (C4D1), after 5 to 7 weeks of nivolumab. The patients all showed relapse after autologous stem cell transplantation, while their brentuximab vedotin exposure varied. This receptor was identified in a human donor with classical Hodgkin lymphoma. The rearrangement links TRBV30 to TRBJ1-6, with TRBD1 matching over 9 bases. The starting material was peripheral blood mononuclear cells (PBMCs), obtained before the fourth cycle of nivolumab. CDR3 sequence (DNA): TGTGCCTGGAGTGCTAACAGGGGGCTGGGAGGTAATTCACCCCTCCACTTT. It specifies CAWSANRGLGGNSPLHF.